Listed below are T cell receptor beta chains from one sample, sequenced in a study of blood T cell repertoires in COVID-19. The table came from immunoSEQ multiplex PCR; TCRdb's copy has only in-frame clones and leaves some out. The sample includes approximately 260,000 clones, around 82% of them seen just once. Source material: peripheral blood. These receptors all stem from a human donor in a cohort sampled during active COVID-19. The CDR3 runs from the conserved cysteine through the conserved F or W. D genes are given only for firm matches.

cdr3_nt: TGTGCCAGCAGCTTAAGGACTAGTCGCCACGAGCAGTACTTC; cdr3_aa: CASSLRTSRHEQYF; v_call: TRBV7-6; j_call: TRBJ2-7; d_call: TRBD2
cdr3_nt: TGTGCCAGCAGTGAACCAGGGGTTCAGCCCCAGCATTTT; cdr3_aa: CASSEPGVQPQHF; v_call: TRBV2; j_call: TRBJ1-5; d_call: NA
cdr3_nt: TGTGCCAGCAGCCTCCCCTCCCACAGGGTTGACTACGAGCAGTACTTC; cdr3_aa: CASSLPSHRVDYEQYF; v_call: TRBV6-2/TRBV6-3; j_call: TRBJ2-7; d_call: NA
cdr3_nt: TGTGCCAGCAGTTTTAATCTACTTCGGGGGGCCTTCTTT; cdr3_aa: CASSFNLLRGAFF; v_call: TRBV12-3/TRBV12-4; j_call: TRBJ1-1; d_call: NA
cdr3_nt: TGTGCCAGCAAGCGGACCGCGAACACCGGGGAGCTGTTTTTT; cdr3_aa: CASKRTANTGELFF; v_call: TRBV21-1; j_call: TRBJ2-2; d_call: NA
cdr3_nt: TGTGCCAGCAGCCAGGGAGGGGGAGGGGGTCGAGATACGCAGTATTTT; cdr3_aa: CASSQGGGGGRDTQYF; v_call: TRBV27; j_call: TRBJ2-3; d_call: NA
cdr3_nt: TGTGCCAGCAGCTTAGTGGTAGCGGGAGGTGTGGTCCCCGGGAGCTCCTACGAGCAGTACTTC; cdr3_aa: CASSLVVAGGVVPGSSYEQYF; v_call: TRBV7-8; j_call: TRBJ2-7; d_call: TRBD2
cdr3_nt: TGTGCCAGCAGCCGAGGTAGTTCGTTTAGGGGAGGGACAAGCCTTATCATGAACACTGAAGCTTTCTTT; cdr3_aa: CASSRGSSFRGGTSLIMNTEAFF; v_call: TRBV7-8; j_call: TRBJ1-1; d_call: NA
cdr3_nt: TGTGCCAGCAGTGCAGGGGGCGAGCAGTACTTC; cdr3_aa: CASSAGGEQYF; v_call: TRBV25-1; j_call: TRBJ2-7; d_call: TRBD1
cdr3_nt: TGTGCCAGCAGCGTAGTCGGCGGGGGGAGCACAGATACGCAGTATTTT; cdr3_aa: CASSVVGGGSTDTQYF; v_call: TRBV9; j_call: TRBJ2-3; d_call: TRBD2